These T cell receptor beta chains were read from a single sample in a study of shared clonotypes between healthy human individuals. Generated by immunoSEQ multiplex PCR, the TCRdb table keeps only in-frame clones and is missing some. The repertoire holds around 990,000 clones, with about 80% as singletons. Sequencing input: memory CD4+ T cells from PBMCs. All receptors derive from a man aged 18 to 30 in good health. Some clones in this sample may be carry-over from other donors' samples. CDR3s include the opening cysteine and the closing phenylalanine or tryptophan. A D gene is named only where the DNA matches it firmly. Clone size, where shown, is once, few, many, or a class for clones that have expanded.

clone size: -; V gene: TRBV4-2; J gene: TRBJ2-7; D gene: -; CDR3 DNA: TGTGCCAGCAGCCAAGAAGGTTGGCAGGGAAACTCCTACGAGCAGTACTTC; CDR3 protein: CASSQEGWQGNSYEQYF
clone size: -; V gene: TRBV28; J gene: TRBJ1-2; D gene: -; CDR3 DNA: TGTGCCAGCAGTTCAACTGGCGTCTACCCTAACTATGGCTACACCTTC; CDR3 protein: CASSSTGVYPNYGYTF
clone size: -; V gene: TRBV5-4; J gene: TRBJ2-1; D gene: -; CDR3 DNA: TGTGCCAGCAGCCACGGACACCAGTACAATGAGCAGTTCTTC; CDR3 protein: CASSHGHQYNEQFF
clone size: -; V gene: TRBV10-3; J gene: TRBJ2-5; D gene: -; CDR3 DNA: TGTGCCATCAGGTTAGCGGTTCAAGAGACCCAGTACTTC; CDR3 protein: CAIRLAVQETQYF
clone size: -; V gene: TRBV28; J gene: TRBJ2-7; D gene: TRBD2; CDR3 DNA: TGTGCCAGCAGCGCCCTCGGGGGGAGATACTTC; CDR3 protein: CASSALGGRYF
clone size: once; V gene: TRBV15; J gene: TRBJ1-1; D gene: -; CDR3 DNA: TGTGCCACCAGCAGAGGAGGAACAGGGTCAACTGAAGCTTTCTTT; CDR3 protein: CATSRGGTGSTEAFF
clone size: -; V gene: TRBV4-2; J gene: TRBJ1-1; D gene: -; CDR3 DNA: TGTGCCAGCAGCTTAGAAGGTGAAGCTTTCTTT; CDR3 protein: CASSLEGEAFF
clone size: -; V gene: TRBV28; J gene: TRBJ1-3; D gene: -; CDR3 DNA: TGTGCCAGTGAGGGACCTAGCTCTGGAAACACCATATATTTT; CDR3 protein: CASEGPSSGNTIYF
clone size: -; V gene: TRBV5-1; J gene: TRBJ2-1; D gene: TRBD2; CDR3 DNA: TGCGCCAGCAGCACAGCGGGAGGGGGTGTGGATGAGCAGTTCTTC; CDR3 protein: CASSTAGGGVDEQFF
clone size: -; V gene: TRBV6-6; J gene: TRBJ2-5; D gene: TRBD2; CDR3 DNA: TGTGCCAGCAGACCGACTAGCGGGCCACAAGAGACCCAGTACTTC; CDR3 protein: CASRPTSGPQETQYF
clone size: -; V gene: TRBV28; J gene: TRBJ1-2; D gene: -; CDR3 DNA: TGTGCCAGCAGTTTCGGCCAAGGGGCCTATGGCTACACCTTC; CDR3 protein: CASSFGQGAYGYTF
clone size: -; V gene: TRBV7-2; J gene: TRBJ1-1; D gene: -; CDR3 DNA: TGTGCCAGCAGCTTGGGGGCCGGGGCCACTGAAGCTTTCTTT; CDR3 protein: CASSLGAGATEAFF
clone size: many; V gene: TRBV5-5; J gene: TRBJ1-1; D gene: -; CDR3 DNA: TGTGCCAGCCAACGATTGTGGACAAACCTGAACACTGAAGCTTTCTTT; CDR3 protein: CASQRLWTNLNTEAFF
clone size: -; V gene: TRBV5-5; J gene: TRBJ2-3; D gene: TRBD2; CDR3 DNA: TGTGCCAGCAAGTACGGGAGGGCCGAAGATACGCAGTATTTT; CDR3 protein: CASKYGRAEDTQYF
clone size: -; V gene: TRBV21-1; J gene: TRBJ1-1; D gene: -; CDR3 DNA: TGTGCCAATCCGAGGGGGGGTGCTGAAGCTTTCTTT; CDR3 protein: CANPRGGAEAFF
clone size: -; V gene: TRBV5-6; J gene: TRBJ2-1; D gene: TRBD2; CDR3 DNA: TGTGCCAGCAGCTTGGTAGCACTAGCGGGTTACAATGAGCAGTTCTTC; CDR3 protein: CASSLVALAGYNEQFF
clone size: few; V gene: TRBV7-9; J gene: TRBJ1-2; D gene: -; CDR3 DNA: TGTGCCAGCAGCTCGACCCGGGACTACTATGGCTACACCTTC; CDR3 protein: CASSSTRDYYGYTF
clone size: -; V gene: TRBV5-1; J gene: TRBJ1-5; D gene: -; CDR3 DNA: TGCGCCAGCAGCTTGGCCTCAGGGCGGGATCAGCCCCAGCATTTT; CDR3 protein: CASSLASGRDQPQHF
clone size: -; V gene: TRBV7-9; J gene: TRBJ2-1; D gene: TRBD2; CDR3 DNA: TGTGCCAGCAGCCCTGGGACTAGCGTCGCCTGGGGGGGGAATGAGCAGTTCTTC; CDR3 protein: CASSPGTSVAWGGNEQFF
clone size: -; V gene: TRBV7-3; J gene: TRBJ2-4; D gene: TRBD2; CDR3 DNA: TGTGCCAGCAGCCCCGGGGGGTCAGGAAACATTCAGTACTTC; CDR3 protein: CASSPGGSGNIQYF
clone size: -; V gene: TRBV6-1; J gene: TRBJ1-3; D gene: TRBD1; CDR3 DNA: TGTGCCAGCAGTTCCGACAGGGGCCTTGGAAACACCATATATTTT; CDR3 protein: CASSSDRGLGNTIYF
clone size: -; V gene: TRBV28; J gene: TRBJ2-7; D gene: -; CDR3 DNA: TGTGCCAGCAGCCTATACGAGCAGTACTTC; CDR3 protein: CASSLYEQYF
clone size: -; V gene: TRBV29-1; J gene: TRBJ2-3; D gene: -; CDR3 DNA: TGCAGCGTCCCCGACAGGCTCGGGGGGCGAGACACAGATACGCAGTATTTT; CDR3 protein: CSVPDRLGGRDTDTQYF
clone size: once; V gene: TRBV19; J gene: TRBJ2-7; D gene: -; CDR3 DNA: TGTGCCAGTAGTATAGTCGGAGGGGGCCGCTACGAGCAGTACTTC; CDR3 protein: CASSIVGGGRYEQYF
clone size: -; V gene: TRBV5-1; J gene: TRBJ2-1; D gene: TRBD2; CDR3 DNA: TGCGCCAGCAGCTTTCTAGCGGGAGGGCCGGGGGAGCAGTTCTTC; CDR3 protein: CASSFLAGGPGEQFF
clone size: -; V gene: TRBV29-1; J gene: TRBJ2-1; D gene: -; CDR3 DNA: TGCAGTGCTGGACGGTCCTACAATGAGCAGTTCTTC; CDR3 protein: CSAGRSYNEQFF